A single sample gave rise to the 14 T cell receptor gamma chains below, sequenced in a study of gamma-delta chains in newborns, infants, children. TCRdb re-called clones from the reads using CATT. The table records around 2,500 gamma-chain clones, around 40% of them present only once. The sequenced sample was blood. All receptors derive from a child who was a newborn, infant or young child, either healthy, febrile or measles-vaccinated (not recorded which).

This chain connects TRGV9 to TRGJP. Because TCRdb records no J gene, it was assigned here through a match of the DNA to germline. Germline V CDR1 and CDR2: GITISATS, ISYDGTV (reference sequence). This CDR3 is 14 amino acids long. After removal of 6 bases from V and 4 bases from J, the junction contained 0 bases not matched to a gene. CDR3 residues: CALWQELGKKIKVF. The CDR3 coding sequence is TGTGCCTTGTGGCAAGAGTTGGGCAAAAAAATCAAGGTATTT.

The count of this clone is one. The chain has TRGV2 and TRGJ1 or TRGJ2. The J gene, absent from TCRdb, was called here by matching the DNA to germline. Germline V CDR1 and CDR2: EGSNGY, YDSYNSKV. The CDR3 length is 13 residues. Losses at the gene ends were 5 bases for V and 5 bases for J; bases not matched to a gene: 9. The DNA for the CDR3 is TGTGCCACCTGGGGCGTGGGGGATTATAAGAAACTCTTT. Translation: CATWGVGDYKKLF.

The chain employs TRGV4 and TRGJ1 or TRGJ2. CDR3 length equals 12 residues. Germline V CDR1 and CDR2: EGSTGY, YDSYTSSV. V lost 2 bases to trimming and J lost 5 bases; unmatched junction nucleotides: 3. Here the CDR3 reads CATWDEDYKKLF. CDR3 DNA sequence: TGTGCCACCTGGGATGAGGATTATAAGAAACTCTTT.

The V and J genes are TRGV2 and TRGJ1 or TRGJ2. TCRdb leaves out the J gene; it was filled in here by matching the DNA to germline. J lost 2 bases, V lost 5 bases, and 3 bases had no gene match. Germline lookup yields CDR1 EGSNGY and CDR2 YDSYNSKV. This CDR3 spans 12 amino acids. The CDR3, as DNA: TGTGCCACCTGGGTTTATTATTATAAGAAACTCTTT. Residues: CATWVYYYKKLF.

V gene TRGV4 combines with J gene TRGJ1 or TRGJ2. The J gene, absent from TCRdb, was called here by matching the DNA to germline. Germline CDR1 EGSTGY, CDR2 YDSYTSSV. With V trimmed by 3 bases and J by 11 bases, 13 bases remained unmatched. The CDR3 sequence is 13 residues long. CDR3 protein: CATWDHDTGEKLF. The DNA for the CDR3 is TGTGCCACCTGGGATCACGACACGGGGGAGAAACTCTTT.

This clone showed up just a few times. The chain combines TRGV3 with TRGJP2. The CDR3 is 16 amino acids. The junction had 11 bases not matched to a gene; V was cut back by 3 bases and J by 4 bases. The germline gives CDR1 VTNTFY, CDR2 YDVSTARD (reference sequence). CDR3 sequence: CATWDGLQLSDWIKTF. The CDR3 nucleotides read TGTGCCACCTGGGACGGGCTCCAACTTAGTGATTGGATCAAGACGTTT.

The rearrangement uses TRGV4 and TRGJ1 or TRGJ2. The J gene, not given by TCRdb, was assigned here from a germline match of the nucleotide sequence. Per germline, CDR1 EGSTGY and CDR2 YDSYTSSV. CDR3 length: 14 residues. V was pared by 6 bases and J by 3 bases, with 11 bases of the junction left unmatched. The DNA of the CDR3 is TGTGCCACCTGGCTTCCCCCCATTTATTATAAGAAACTCTTT. It encodes CATWLPPIYYKKLF.

The chain uses TRGV4 and TRGJ1 or TRGJ2. The J gene was missing in TCRdb and was found by matching the end of the DNA to germline. The CDR3 length is 11 residues. CDR1 EGSTGY and CDR2 YDSYTSSV come from the germline V gene. Germline trimming cut 4 bases from V and 8 bases from J; bases unmatched to any gene: 5. Here the CDR3 DNA reads TGTGCCACCTGGGAGGTCAATAAGAAACTCTTT. It codes for CATWEVNKKLF.

A single count supports this clone. Other DNA sequences in the same sample also yield this CDR3. The chain carries TRGV5 and TRGJ1 or TRGJ2. The J gene, left out of TCRdb, was set here by checking the DNA against germline. With V trimmed by 6 bases and J by 11 bases, 16 bases remained unmatched. The CDR3 extends over 13 amino acids. CDR1 is VINAFY and CDR2 is YDVSNSKD in the germline V gene. The CDR3 spells CATWTRNPREKLF. The CDR3 region has the DNA TGTGCCACCTGGACAAGAAATCCCCGGGAGAAACTCTTT.

This clone counts as large (0.1 to 1%). The sample contains more than one DNA sequence encoding this CDR3. This chain uses TRGV3 with TRGJ1 or TRGJ2. The J gene, not given by TCRdb, was assigned here from a germline match of the nucleotide sequence. The CDR3 is 12 residues long. V shed 0 bases, J shed 7 bases, and the junction held 3 bases outside the gene matches. Germline loops: CDR1 VTNTFY, CDR2 YDVSTARD (reference sequence). The CDR3 DNA is TGTGCCACCTGGGACAGGCGATATAAGAAACTCTTT. Amino acids: CATWDRRYKKLF.

V and J are TRGV4 and TRGJ1 or TRGJ2. TCRdb is silent on the J gene; assignment here came from matching the DNA to germline. Germline V gene lookup returns CDR1 EGSTGY and CDR2 YDSYTSSV. The CDR3 covers 13 residues. V trimming: 4 bases; J trimming: 7 bases; junction bases outside the gene matches: 10. CDR3 nucleotide sequence: TGTGCCACCTGGGAGTATTTGGGGTATAAGAAACTCTTT. Its translation is CATWEYLGYKKLF.

The chain combines TRGV5 with TRGJ1 or TRGJ2. Here the J gene was assigned by germline matching of the DNA, as TCRdb has none. The V segment lost 1 base and the J segment 7 bases; nucleotides outside the gene matches: 13. Germline lookup yields CDR1 VINAFY and CDR2 YDVSNSKD. CDR3 length: 15 amino acids. The CDR3, as DNA: TGTGCCACCTGGGACAGACCCTACCCGCGGTATAAGAAACTCTTT. Its translation: CATWDRPYPRYKKLF.

The chain combines TRGV9 with TRGJP. The J gene comes from matching the DNA to germline here; TCRdb lacks it. Germline trimming cut 2 bases from V and 4 bases from J; bases unmatched to any gene: 2. Looked up from germline, CDR1 is GITISATS and CDR2 is ISYDGTV (reference sequence). The CDR3 has 16 amino acids. The CDR3 sequence: CALWEGQELGKKIKVF. DNA for the CDR3: TGTGCCTTGTGGGAGGGACAAGAGTTGGGCAAAAAAATCAAGGTATTT.

This chain connects TRGV4 to TRGJ1 or TRGJ2. TCRdb lists no J gene, so it was determined here by aligning the DNA to germline. V was pared by 0 bases and J by 6 bases, with 5 bases of the junction left unmatched. Germline lookup yields CDR1 EGSTGY and CDR2 YDSYTSSV. This CDR3 contains 13 residues. The DNA for the CDR3 is TGTGCCACCTGGGATGGGCCGAGTTATAAGAAACTCTTT. It translates to CATWDGPSYKKLF.